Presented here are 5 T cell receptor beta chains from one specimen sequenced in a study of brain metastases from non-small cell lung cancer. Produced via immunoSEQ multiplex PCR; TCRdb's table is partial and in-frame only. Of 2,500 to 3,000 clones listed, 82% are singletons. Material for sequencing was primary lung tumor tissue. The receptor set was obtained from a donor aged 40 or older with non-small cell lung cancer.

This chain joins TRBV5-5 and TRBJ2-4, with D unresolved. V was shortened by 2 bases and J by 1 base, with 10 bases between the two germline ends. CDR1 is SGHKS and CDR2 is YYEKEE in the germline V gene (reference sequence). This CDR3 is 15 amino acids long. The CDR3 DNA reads TGTGCCAGCAGCTTATTTGAGAGGGCCAAAAACATTCAGTACTTC. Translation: CASSLFERAKNIQYF.

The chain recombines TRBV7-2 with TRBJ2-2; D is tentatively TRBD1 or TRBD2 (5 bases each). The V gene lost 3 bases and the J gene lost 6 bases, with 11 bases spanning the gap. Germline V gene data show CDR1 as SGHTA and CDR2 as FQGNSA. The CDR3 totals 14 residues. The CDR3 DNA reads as TGTGCCAGCAGCTTCAGGCGAGGGGCCGGGGAGCTGTTTTTT. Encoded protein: CASSFRRGAGELFF. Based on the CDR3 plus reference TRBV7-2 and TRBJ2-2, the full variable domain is GAGVSQSPSNKVTEKGKDVELRCDPISGHTALYWYRQSLGQGLEFLIYFQGNSAPDKSGLPSDRFSAERTGGSVSTLTIQRTQQEDSAVYLCASSFRRGAGELFFGEGSRLTVL.

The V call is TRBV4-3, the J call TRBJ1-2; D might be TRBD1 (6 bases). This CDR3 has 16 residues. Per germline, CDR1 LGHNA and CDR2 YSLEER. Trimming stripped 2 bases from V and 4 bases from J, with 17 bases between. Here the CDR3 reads CASSQSASTGIYGYTF. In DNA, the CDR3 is TGCGCCAGCAGCCAATCCGCTAGTACAGGGATCTATGGCTACACCTTC.

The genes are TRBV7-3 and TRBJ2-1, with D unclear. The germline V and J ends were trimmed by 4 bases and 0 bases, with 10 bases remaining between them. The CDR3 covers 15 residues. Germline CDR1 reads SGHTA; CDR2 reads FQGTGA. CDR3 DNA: TGTGCCAGCAGCTCCTCACCTAGCTCCTACAATGAGCAGTTCTTC. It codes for CASSSSPSSYNEQFF.

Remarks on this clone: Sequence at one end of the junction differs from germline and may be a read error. CDR3 loop: CASSTWGANYDYTF. CDR3 nucleotides: TGTGCCAGCAGCACCTGGGGGGCGAACTATGACTACACCTTC. J is TRBJ1-2 and V is TRBV7-2, with D maybe TRBD1 (6 bases). Germline CDR1 SGHTA, CDR2 FQGNSA. CDR3 length: 14 amino acids.